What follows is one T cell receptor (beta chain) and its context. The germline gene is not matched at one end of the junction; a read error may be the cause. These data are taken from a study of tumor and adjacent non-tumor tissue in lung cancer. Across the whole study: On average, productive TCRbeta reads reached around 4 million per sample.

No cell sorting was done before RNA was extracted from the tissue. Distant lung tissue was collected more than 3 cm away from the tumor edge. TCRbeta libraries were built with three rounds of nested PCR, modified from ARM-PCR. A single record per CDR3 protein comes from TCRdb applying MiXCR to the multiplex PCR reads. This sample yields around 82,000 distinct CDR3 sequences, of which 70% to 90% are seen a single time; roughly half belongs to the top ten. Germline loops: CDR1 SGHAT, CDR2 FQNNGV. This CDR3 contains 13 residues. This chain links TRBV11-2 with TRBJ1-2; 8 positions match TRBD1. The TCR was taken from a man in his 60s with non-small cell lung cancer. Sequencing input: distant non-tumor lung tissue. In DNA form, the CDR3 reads TGTGTCAGCAGGGGGCCGTTGGACTATGACTACACCTTC. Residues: CVSRGPLDYDYTF.